This T cell receptor beta chain derives from a study of breast tumors, draining lymph nodes, adjacent tissues. Note on this clonotype: Its antigen is unidentified.

Study conclusions and caveats: Tumor TCR diversity was below lymph nodes but above nontumor tissue.

Breast cancer patients provided tissue from their axillary draining lymph nodes. TCRdb re-analysed the multiplex PCR reads in MiXCR, keeping a single row per CDR3 protein. The sample consists of approximately 150,000 distinct CDR3 sequences, approximately 32% of them appearing once. What was sequenced was axillary lymph node tissue. This clonotype was sampled from a female donor with breast cancer. Some clones in this sample may be carry-over from other donors' samples.

The CDR3 nucleotides read TGTGCCAGCAGTTACTCATGGGGGTCCAATCAGCCCCAGTACTTC. Amino acids: CASSYSWGSNQPQYF. This chain links TRBV6-5 with TRBJ2-5; D could derive from TRBD1 or TRBD2 (5 bases each). CDR1 and CDR2 (germline): MNHEY, SVGAGI. V was shortened by 0 bases and J by 9 bases, with 17 bases between the two germline ends. The CDR3 is 15 residues long.